The 5 T cell receptor beta chains given below trace back to one sample, sequenced in a study of shared clonotypes between healthy human individuals. TCRdb's copy holds only in-frame clones and misses some; the assay was immunoSEQ multiplex PCR. This sample yields roughly 720,000 clones, of which 90% are seen a single time; around a third belongs to the top ten. Material for sequencing was memory CD8+ T cells from PBMCs. Subset noted: CD45RO+ cells pooled with CCR7-negative TemRA cells. Every receptor here comes from a young man in good health. Some clones in this sample may be carry-over from other donors' samples.

CDR3 residues: CASSLGQGGYEQYF. The DNA for the CDR3 is TGTGCCAGCAGTTTGGGGCAGGGGGGCTACGAGCAGTACTTC. The V call is TRBV27, the J call TRBJ2-7; D perhaps matches TRBD1 (7 bases). Trimming stripped 3 bases from V and 3 bases from J, with 12 bases between. The germline V gene has CDR1 MNHEY and CDR2 SMNVEV (reference sequence). The CDR3 extends over 14 amino acids.

The CDR3 reads CASTARAPLTDTQYF. CDR3 sequence (DNA): TGTGCCAGCACGGCCCGGGCCCCGTTGACAGATACGCAGTATTTT. V and J are TRBV6-6 and TRBJ2-3, with D unresolved. Germline lookup yields CDR1 MNHNY and CDR2 SVGAGI (reference sequence). This CDR3 contains 15 residues. V lost 7 bases to trimming and J lost 3 bases, with 17 bases between them.

The V call is TRBV6-4, the J call TRBJ2-7; a weak D match, TRBD2 (6 bases). The CDR3 spans 17 residues. The germline V gene encodes CDR1 MRHNA and CDR2 SNTAGT. V lost 6 bases to trimming and J lost 1 base, with 22 bases between them. CDR3 sequence (DNA): TGTGCCAGCAGGAGTAGCGGAGGGGAATGGATATCCTACGAGCAGTACTTC. Encoded protein: CASRSSGGEWISYEQYF.

In regard to this clone: Other DNA sequences of this sample code for an identical CDR3. The chain combines TRBV5-8 with TRBJ1-5; a possible D gene is TRBD1 (6 bases). Trimming removed 1 base from V and 0 bases from J, with 8 bases in between. CDR3 length: 15 residues. Germline V gives CDR1 SGHTS, CDR2 YDEGEE. CDR3 loop: CASSLQGYSNQPQHF. For the CDR3, the DNA is TGTGCCAGCAGCTTGCAGGGGTATAGCAATCAGCCCCAGCATTTT. Looking up the rest from reference TRBV5-8 and TRBJ1-5 gives the full variable domain: EAGVTQSPTHLIKTRGQQATLRCSPISGHTSVYWYQQALGLGLQFLLWYDEGEERNRGNFPPRFSGRQFPNYSSELNVNALELEDSALYLCASSLQGYSNQPQHFGDGTRLSIL.

The chain uses TRBV12-5 and TRBJ2-7; 8 bases match TRBD2. With 2 bases clipped from V and 0 bases from J, the junction kept 3 bases outside the gene matches. This CDR3 contains 15 residues. Per the germline V gene, CDR1 is LGHNT and CDR2 is FRNRAP. The CDR3 protein is CASGLQRGSSYEQYF. CDR3 in DNA: TGTGCTAGTGGTTTGCAGCGGGGGAGCTCCTACGAGCAGTACTTC.